This TCR beta chain was identified in a study of shared clonotypes between healthy human individuals. In replicate PCRs of sorted subsets, approximately 190 ng DNA, tens of thousands of T cell genomes, was used. Assay: immunoSEQ multiplex PCR; the TCRdb copy retains only in-frame clones and omits some. The table has 1.4 million to 1.5 million clones, roughly 96% seen once. This clone was seen only once. Its antigen is not known. The CDR3 is made up of 15 amino acids. The V segment lost 2 bases and the J segment 0 bases; nucleotides outside the gene matches: 5. Germline CDR1 reads SGHTS; CDR2 reads YDEGEE. Findings and limits, study-wide: In this cohort, only blood was sampled, and tissue repertoires likely differ. Against clonotypes common to all four donors, non-shared ones had lower generation probabilities.

V is TRBV5-8 and J is TRBJ2-7; 7 nucleotides line up with TRBD1. Sequencing was carried out using naive CD4+ T cells sorted from blood. Subset noted: CD45RA+ positively selected. The sequence was collected from a man aged 25 to 40 in good health. Here the CDR3 reads CASSFWTGASYEQYF. The DNA of the CDR3 is TGTGCCAGCAGCTTCTGGACAGGAGCCTCCTACGAGCAGTACTTC.